Described below is a single T cell receptor (beta chain) sequence and its context. These data belong to a study of blood T cell repertoires in COVID-19. Sequencing used immunoSEQ multiplex PCR; TCRdb keeps in-frame clones, though not all of them. The sample has 20,000 to 25,000 clones; 70% to 90% are singletons. This TCR derives from a woman aged 80 or over with active COVID-19. The sequencing sample was made of peripheral blood.

In DNA, the CDR3 is TGTGCCAGCAGCCAAGATCCCGGGTTATGGGAAAAACTGTTTTTT. Translation: CASSQDPGLWEKLFF. The rearrangement links TRBV4-2 to TRBJ1-4; D ambiguous. The CDR3 length is 15 residues. Trimming removed 0 bases from V and 8 bases from J, with 13 bases in between. The germline gives CDR1 LGHNA, CDR2 YNFKEQ.